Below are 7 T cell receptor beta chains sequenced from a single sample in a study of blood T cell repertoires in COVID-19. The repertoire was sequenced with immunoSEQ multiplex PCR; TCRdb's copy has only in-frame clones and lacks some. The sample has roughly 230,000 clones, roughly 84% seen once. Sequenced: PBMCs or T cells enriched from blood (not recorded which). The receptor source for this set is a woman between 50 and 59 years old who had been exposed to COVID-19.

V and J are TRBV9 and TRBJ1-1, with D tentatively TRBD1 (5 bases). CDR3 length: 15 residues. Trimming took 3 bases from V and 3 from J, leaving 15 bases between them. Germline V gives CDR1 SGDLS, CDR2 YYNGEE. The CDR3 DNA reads TGTGCCAGCAGCGCCTATGGGGGGAGGGACACTGAAGCTTTCTTT. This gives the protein CASSAYGGRDTEAFF.

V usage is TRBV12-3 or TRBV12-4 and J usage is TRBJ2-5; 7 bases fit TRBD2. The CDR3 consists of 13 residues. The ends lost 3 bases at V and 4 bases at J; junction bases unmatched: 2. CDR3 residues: CASSFWGGETQYF. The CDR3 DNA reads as TGTGCCAGCAGTTTTTGGGGGGGAGAGACCCAGTACTTC.

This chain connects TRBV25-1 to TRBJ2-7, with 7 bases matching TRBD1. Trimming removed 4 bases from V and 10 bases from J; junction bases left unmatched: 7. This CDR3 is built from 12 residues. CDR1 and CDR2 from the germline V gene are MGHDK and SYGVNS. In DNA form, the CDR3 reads TGTGCCAGCAGTGGGGGGACAGTCGTACAGTACTTC. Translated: CASSGGTVVQYF.

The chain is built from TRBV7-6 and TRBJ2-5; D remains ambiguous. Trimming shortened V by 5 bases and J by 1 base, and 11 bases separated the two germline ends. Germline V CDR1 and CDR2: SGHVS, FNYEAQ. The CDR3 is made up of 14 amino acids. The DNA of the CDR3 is TGTGCCAGCAGCCCTACCTCATTCCAAGAGACCCAGTACTTC. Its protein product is CASSPTSFQETQYF.

The CDR3 region has the DNA TGTGCCAGCAGCAGCACAGGGGGCGGCAATCAGCCCCAGCATTTT. Amino acid sequence: CASSSTGGGNQPQHF. V usage is TRBV25-1 and J usage is TRBJ1-5, with 9 bases lining up with TRBD1. This CDR3 contains 15 residues. V was clipped by 6 bases and J by 2 bases; unmatched bases: 5. Germline values: CDR1 MGHDK, CDR2 SYGVNS.

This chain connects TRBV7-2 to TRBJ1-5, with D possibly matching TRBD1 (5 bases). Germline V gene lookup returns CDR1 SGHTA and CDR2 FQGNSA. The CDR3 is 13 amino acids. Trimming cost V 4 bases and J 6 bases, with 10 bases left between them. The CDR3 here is CASSSRVGQPQHF. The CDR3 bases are TGTGCCAGCAGCTCCAGGGTTGGTCAGCCCCAGCATTTT.

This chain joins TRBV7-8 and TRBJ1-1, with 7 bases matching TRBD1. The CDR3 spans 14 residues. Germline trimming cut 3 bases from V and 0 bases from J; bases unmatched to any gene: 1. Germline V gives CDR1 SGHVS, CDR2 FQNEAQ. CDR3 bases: TGTGCCAGCAGCTTCGACAGGGTGAACACTGAAGCTTTCTTT. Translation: CASSFDRVNTEAFF.